This T cell receptor (beta chain) is from a study of blood T cell repertoires in COVID-19. About the research overall: PBMCs, B-cell-depleted T cells, or T cells were the source of the cDNA or gDNA that made up the material.

Each recovered donor of Cohort 3 presented with two negative PCRs, clearance, or symptom resolution. Source study methods: Nucleated cell counts were estimated from reference gene primer amplification. Repertoires were generated with immunoSEQ multiplex PCR, while TCRdb's copy carries only in-frame clones and drops some. V and J calls and clone size are those listed in that table; D and trimming were worked out from the DNA. Of some 260,000 clones detected, under 90% appear once; the ten largest clones hold about 1.7%. Unmatched junction bases numbered 9, after V lost 8 bases and J lost 6 bases. The CDR3 is made up of 14 amino acids. Germline V CDR1 and CDR2: MDHEN, SYDVKM. In this sample, this clone turned up once.

The receptor's source is a man aged 35 to 55 who had recovered from COVID-19. Sequencing used PBMCs or T cells enriched from blood (not recorded which). V usage is TRBV28 and J usage is TRBJ1-5; the match to TRBD1 covers 8 bases. This chain's CDR3 is CASDTGGVFQPQHF. The CDR3 DNA follows: TGTGCCAGCGATACAGGGGGAGTTTTTCAGCCCCAGCATTTT.